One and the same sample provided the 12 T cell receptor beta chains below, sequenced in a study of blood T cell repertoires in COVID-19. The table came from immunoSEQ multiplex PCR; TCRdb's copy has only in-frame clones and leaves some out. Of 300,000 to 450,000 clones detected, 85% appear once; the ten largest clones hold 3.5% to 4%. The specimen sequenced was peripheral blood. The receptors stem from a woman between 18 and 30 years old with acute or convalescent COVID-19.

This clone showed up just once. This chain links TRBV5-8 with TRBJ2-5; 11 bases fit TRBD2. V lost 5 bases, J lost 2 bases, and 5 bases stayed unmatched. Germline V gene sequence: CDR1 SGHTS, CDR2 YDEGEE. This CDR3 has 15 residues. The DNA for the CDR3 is TGTGCCAGCAGTTTTAGCGGGGGGGGACAAGAGACCCAGTACTTC. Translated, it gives CASSFSGGGQETQYF.

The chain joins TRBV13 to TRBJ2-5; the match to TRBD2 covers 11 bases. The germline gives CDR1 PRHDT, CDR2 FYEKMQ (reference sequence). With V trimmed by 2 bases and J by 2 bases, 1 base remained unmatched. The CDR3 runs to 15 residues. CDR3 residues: CASSLTSGRQETQYF. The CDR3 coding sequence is TGTGCCAGCAGCTTAACTAGCGGGAGACAAGAGACCCAGTACTTC.

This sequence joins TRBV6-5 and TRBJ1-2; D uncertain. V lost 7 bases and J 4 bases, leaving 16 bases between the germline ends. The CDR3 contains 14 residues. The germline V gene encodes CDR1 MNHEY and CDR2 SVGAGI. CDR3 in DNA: TGTGCCAGCACCGAAGGGCCAAGCGGCTATGGCTACACCTTC. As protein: CASTEGPSGYGYTF.

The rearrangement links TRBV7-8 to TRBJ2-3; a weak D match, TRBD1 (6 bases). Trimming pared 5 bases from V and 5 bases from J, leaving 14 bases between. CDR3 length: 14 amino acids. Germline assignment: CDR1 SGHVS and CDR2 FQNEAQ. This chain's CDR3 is CASSVGQSEDTQYF. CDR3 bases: TGTGCCAGCAGCGTTGGACAGTCAGAAGATACGCAGTATTTT.

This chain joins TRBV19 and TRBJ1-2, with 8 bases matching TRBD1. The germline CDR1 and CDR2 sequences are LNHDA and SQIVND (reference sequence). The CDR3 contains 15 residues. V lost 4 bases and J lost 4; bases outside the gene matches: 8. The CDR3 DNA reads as TGTGCCAGTAGTAAGGGTTGGGACAGGTCCTATGGCTACACCTTC. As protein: CASSKGWDRSYGYTF.

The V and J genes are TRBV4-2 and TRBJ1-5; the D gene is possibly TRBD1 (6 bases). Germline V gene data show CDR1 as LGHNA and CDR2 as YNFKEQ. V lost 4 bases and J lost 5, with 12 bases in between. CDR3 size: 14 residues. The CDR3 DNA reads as TGTGCCAGCAGCCTACAGGGCGAGGATCAGCCCCAGCATTTT. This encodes CASSLQGEDQPQHF.

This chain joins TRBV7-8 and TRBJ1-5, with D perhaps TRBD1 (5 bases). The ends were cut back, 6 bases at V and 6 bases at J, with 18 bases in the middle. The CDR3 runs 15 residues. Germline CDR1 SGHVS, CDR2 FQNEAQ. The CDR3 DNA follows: TGTGCCAGCAGTCGCCGGAGGGGCTCGATTCAGCCCCAGCATTTT. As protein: CASSRRRGSIQPQHF.

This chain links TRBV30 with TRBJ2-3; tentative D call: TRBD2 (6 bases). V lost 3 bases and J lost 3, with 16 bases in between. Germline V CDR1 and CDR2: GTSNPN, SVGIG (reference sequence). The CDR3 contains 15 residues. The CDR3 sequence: CAWRGRDLLTDTQYF. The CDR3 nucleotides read TGTGCCTGGAGGGGCCGGGACTTATTAACAGATACGCAGTATTTT.

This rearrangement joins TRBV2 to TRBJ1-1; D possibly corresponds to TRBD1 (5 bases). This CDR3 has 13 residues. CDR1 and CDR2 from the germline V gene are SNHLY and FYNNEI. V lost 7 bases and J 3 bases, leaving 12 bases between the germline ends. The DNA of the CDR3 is TGTGCCAGCATGCAGACGGGGGACACTGAAGCTTTCTTT. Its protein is CASMQTGDTEAFF.

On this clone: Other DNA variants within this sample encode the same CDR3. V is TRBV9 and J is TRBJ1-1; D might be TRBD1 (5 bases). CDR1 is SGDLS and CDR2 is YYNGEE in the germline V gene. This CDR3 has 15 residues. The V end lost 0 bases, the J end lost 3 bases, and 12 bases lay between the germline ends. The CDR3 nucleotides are TGTGCCAGCAGCGTAGAAGGGGTTGGTGACACTGAAGCTTTCTTT. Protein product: CASSVEGVGDTEAFF. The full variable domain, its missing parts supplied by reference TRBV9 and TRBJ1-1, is DSGVTQTPKHLITATGQRVTLRCSPRSGDLSVYWYQQSLDQGLQFLIQYYNGEERAKGNILERFSAQQFPDLHSELNLSSLELGDSALYFCASSVEGVGDTEAFFGQGTRLTVV.

The DNA for the CDR3 is TGTGCCAGCAGCCGACAGCGTGGCGGTAGGCCCCAGCATTTT. Amino acid sequence: CASSRQRGGRPQHF. The V call is TRBV9, the J call TRBJ1-5, with a weak D call TRBD1 (5 bases). CDR3 length: 14 residues. V lost 4 bases and J 9 bases, leaving 17 bases between the germline ends. Per the germline V gene, CDR1 is SGDLS and CDR2 is YYNGEE.

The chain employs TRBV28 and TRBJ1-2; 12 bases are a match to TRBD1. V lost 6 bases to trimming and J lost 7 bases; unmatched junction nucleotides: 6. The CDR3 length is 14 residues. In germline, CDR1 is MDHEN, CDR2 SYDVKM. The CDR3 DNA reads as TGTGCCAGCAGCGGGACAGGGGGCTCCTCTGGCTACACCTTC. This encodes CASSGTGGSSGYTF.